This T cell receptor beta chain stems from a study of cytomegalovirus exposure and HLA in healthy donors. Study background: When roughly 420 donors were genotyped, roughly 78% of them were found to fall in the Caucasian-associated ancestry cluster.

The length of the CDR3 is 13 residues. V trimming: 10 bases; J trimming: 2 bases; junction bases outside the gene matches: 8. Per the germline V gene, CDR1 is SEHNR and CDR2 is FQNEAQ (reference sequence). PCR employed 60 Vbeta and 13 Jbeta primers. Assay: immunoSEQ multiplex PCR; the TCRdb copy retains only in-frame clones and omits some. Of some 110,000 clones listed, 70% to 80% are singletons. Concerning this clone itself: The antigen remains unidentified. Other nucleotide sequences in the sample specify the same CDR3.

Study-level points and caveats: Follow-up analysis later connected one missense variant in DCLRE1C with trimming of TCR beta V- and J-genes. Presence/absence analyses took donor sequencing depth as roughly uniform. Sequencing likely generated an artifact that appeared as a cluster of highly shared sequence variants.

Material for sequencing was PBMCs. This TCR came from a woman aged 18-29 years in good health and CMV-seropositive. V and J are TRBV7-9 and TRBJ2-7; TRBD1 matches 7 bases. CDR3: CAIERGPPYEQYF. The CDR3 region has the DNA TGTGCCATCGAGAGGGGGCCCCCCTACGAGCAGTACTTC. The whole variable domain, remainder taken from reference TRBV7-9 and TRBJ2-7, is DTGVSQNPRHKITKRGQNVTFRCDPISEHNRLYWYRQTLGQGPEFLTYFQNEAQLEKSRLLSDRFSAERPKGSFSTLEIQRTEQGDSAMYLCAIERGPPYEQYFGPGTRLTVT.